This T cell receptor beta chain comes out of a study of blood T cell repertoires in COVID-19. Across the whole study: Sample material is recorded as cDNA or gDNA derived from T cells, B-cell-depleted T cells, or PBMCs.

Germline V gives CDR1 SGHRS, CDR2 YFSETQ. This CDR3 comprises 16 residues. Germline trimming cut 1 base from V and 2 bases from J; bases unmatched to any gene: 4. Sequencing was performed with immunoSEQ multiplex PCR; in TCRdb, only in-frame clones are kept and a portion is missing. The data hold about 350,000 clones, with around nine tenths observed a single time. The sequenced sample was peripheral blood. The V gene is TRBV5-1, the J gene TRBJ2-3; 10 bases agree with TRBD2. The source is a woman aged 18-29 years who had recovered from COVID-19. CDR3 sequence: CASSLRTSGTTDTQYF. DNA of the CDR3: TGCGCCAGCAGCTTGAGGACTAGCGGCACCACAGATACGCAGTATTTT.